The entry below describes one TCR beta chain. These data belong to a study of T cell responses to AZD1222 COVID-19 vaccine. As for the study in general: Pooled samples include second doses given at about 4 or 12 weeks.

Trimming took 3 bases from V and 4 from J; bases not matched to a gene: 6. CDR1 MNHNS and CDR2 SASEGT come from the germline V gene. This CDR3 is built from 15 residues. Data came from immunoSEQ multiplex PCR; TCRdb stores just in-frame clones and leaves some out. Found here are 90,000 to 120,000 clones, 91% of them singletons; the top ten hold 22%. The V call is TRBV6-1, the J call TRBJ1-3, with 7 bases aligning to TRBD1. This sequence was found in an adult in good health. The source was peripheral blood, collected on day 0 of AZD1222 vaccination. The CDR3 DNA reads TGTGCCAGCAGTGACCCCGGGACAGTAGGAAACACCATATATTTT. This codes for CASSDPGTVGNTIYF.